This entry lists 31 T cell receptor beta chains sequenced from one sample in a study of cytomegalovirus exposure and HLA in healthy donors. A multiplex PCR was run with 60 Vbeta primers and 13 Jbeta primers. Here immunoSEQ multiplex PCR was the method, and the copy in TCRdb shows in-frame clones only, minus some. The sample holds over 150,000 clones, around 72% seen once. Sequencing used PBMCs. The source is a man aged 50 or older in good health and CMV-seronegative.

With respect to this clone: This CDR3 is also generated by other DNA sequences in the sample. This chain's CDR3 is CASSLAGNYGYTF. CDR3 nucleotides: TGTGCCAGCAGCTTAGCCGGGAACTATGGCTACACCTTC. The chain employs TRBV7-9 and TRBJ1-2; D ambiguous. The germline CDR1 and CDR2 sequences are SEHNR and FQNEAQ (reference sequence). V dropped 0 bases and J dropped 2 bases, with 4 bases sitting between them. The CDR3 loop spans 13 amino acids.

The chain recombines TRBV5-1 with TRBJ2-3; D gene uncertain. The germline V gene encodes CDR1 SGHRS and CDR2 YFSETQ. The ends were cut back, 1 base at V and 3 bases at J, with 12 bases in the middle. The CDR3 has 15 amino acids. The CDR3 DNA reads as TGCGCCAGCAGCTTGAACGTCGTAGATACAGATACGCAGTATTTT. Its translation: CASSLNVVDTDTQYF.

This clone came up a few times. This chain joins TRBV5-4 and TRBJ2-1; 8 bases map to TRBD2. Germline assignment: CDR1 SGHNT and CDR2 YYREEE (reference sequence). The CDR3 runs 16 residues. Trimming at V came to 2 bases and at J to 4 bases, leaving 8 bases not matched to a gene. The CDR3: CASSFTSGGMYNEQFF. The DNA for the CDR3 is TGTGCCAGCAGCTTCACCAGCGGGGGTATGTACAATGAGCAGTTCTTC.

As DNA, the CDR3 is TGCGCCAGCAGCTTTACAGGGCATAGCAATCAGCCCCAGCATTTT. It is translated as CASSFTGHSNQPQHF. The rearrangement uses TRBV5-1 and TRBJ1-5; possibly TRBD1 for D (6 bases). In germline, CDR1 is SGHRS, CDR2 YFSETQ. With 2 bases removed from V and 0 bases from J, the gap between germline ends came to 9 bases. The CDR3 length is 15 residues.

The rearrangement uses TRBV7-2 and TRBJ2-3; a weak D match, TRBD2 (5 bases). V was shortened by 0 bases and J by 2 bases, with 12 bases between the two germline ends. Per the germline V gene, CDR1 is SGHTA and CDR2 is FQGNSA. CDR3 length: 16 amino acids. The CDR3 sequence is CASSLAFRGNTDTQYF. CDR3 DNA sequence: TGTGCCAGCAGCTTAGCCTTTCGGGGTAACACAGATACGCAGTATTTT.

This clone was seen a few times. This chain connects TRBV7-8 to TRBJ1-1, with D perhaps TRBD1 (6 bases). Trimming took off 5 bases at V and 1 base at J, with 11 bases between the two ends. Per germline, CDR1 SGHVS and CDR2 FQNEAQ. This CDR3 contains 14 residues. The CDR3 coding sequence is TGTGCCAGCAGCACCCAGGGGACGAACACTGAAGCTTTCTTT. This encodes CASSTQGTNTEAFF.

This CDR3 reads CASGSLQGFGPEAFF. The CDR3 DNA reads as TGTGCCAGCGGTTCTTTACAGGGATTCGGACCTGAAGCTTTCTTT. V gene TRBV27 combines with J gene TRBJ1-1; possible D gene TRBD1, 6 bases. CDR1 is MNHEY, CDR2 SMNVEV, per germline (reference sequence). The length of the CDR3 is 15 residues. Trimming stripped 8 bases from V and 6 bases from J, with 22 bases between.

The chain has TRBV4-2 and TRBJ2-7; possible D gene TRBD2, 6 bases. There are 18 residues in the CDR3. V was trimmed by 4 bases and J by 2 bases, leaving 24 bases between them. CDR1 and CDR2 from the germline V gene are LGHNA and YNFKEQ. CDR3 sequence reads: CASSPEVVRGWGTYEQYF. The DNA of the CDR3 is TGTGCCAGCAGCCCCGAGGTCGTTCGGGGGTGGGGGACCTACGAGCAGTACTTC.

The chain combines TRBV7-6 with TRBJ2-1; 9 bases agree with TRBD1. This CDR3 contains 15 residues. CDR1 is SGHVS and CDR2 is FNYEAQ in the germline V gene. V gave up 8 bases and J gave up 3 bases; unmatched junction bases: 8. CDR3 coding DNA: TGTGCCAGCGGCCCCGGGACAGGGATCTACAATGAGCAGTTCTTC. Amino acids: CASGPGTGIYNEQFF.

In this sample, this clone turned up a few times. The CDR3 sequence is CASSESLARPTYEQYF. In DNA form, the CDR3 reads TGTGCCAGCAGTGAAAGCCTAGCGCGGCCCACCTACGAGCAGTACTTC. The chain couples TRBV25-1 to TRBJ2-7; D is possibly TRBD2 (6 bases). This CDR3 has 16 amino acids. Deletions cut 2 bases from V and 2 bases from J, with 16 bases between. Germline CDR1 reads MGHDK; CDR2 reads SYGVNS.

The J gene is TRBJ2-2, the V gene TRBV5-1; no clear D. The V end lost 7 bases, the J end lost 1 base, and 5 bases lay between the germline ends. The germline V gene has CDR1 SGHRS and CDR2 YFSETQ. This CDR3 has 12 residues. The chain's CDR3 is CASQQNTGELFF. DNA of the CDR3: TGCGCCAGCCAACAGAACACCGGGGAGCTGTTTTTT.

The chain recombines TRBV11-1 with TRBJ2-7, with D tentatively TRBD1 (6 bases). CDR3 size: 14 residues. Germline CDR1 SGHAT, CDR2 FQDESV (reference sequence). V lost 1 base and J lost 3, with 10 bases in between. The CDR3 DNA sequence: TGTGCCAGCAGCTTAGGGGACAACTTCTACGAGCAGTACTTC. Its protein product is CASSLGDNFYEQYF. The full variable domain, its missing parts supplied by reference TRBV11-1 and TRBJ2-7, is EAEVAQSPRYKITEKSQAVAFWCDPISGHATLYWYRQILGQGPELLVQFQDESVVDDSQLPKDRFSAERLKGVDSTLKIQPAELGDSAMYLCASSLGDNFYEQYFGPGTRLTVT.

CDR3 bases: TGTGCCAGCAGCCAAGGATTCGGGGGGCCCCTAGAGACCCAGTACTTC. Translating it yields CASSQGFGGPLETQYF. This chain connects TRBV14 to TRBJ2-5; D may be TRBD2 (7 bases). The CDR3 consists of 16 residues. CDR1 and CDR2 (germline): SGHDN, FVKESK. Trimming took off 1 base at V and 4 bases at J, with 16 bases between the two ends.

The chain joins TRBV6-5 to TRBJ1-3, with a tentative D call TRBD1 (6 bases). This CDR3 region has 14 residues. Germline loops: CDR1 MNHEY, CDR2 SVGAGI. V lost 6 bases and J 3 bases, leaving 12 bases between the germline ends. CDR3 nucleotides: TGTGCCAGCAGGAGGGGGACGGGTGGAAACACCATATATTTT. Its protein is CASRRGTGGNTIYF.

The CDR3 is CASSPSSGNTIYF. The CDR3 bases are TGTGCCAGTAGTCCGAGCTCTGGAAACACCATATATTTT. J is TRBJ1-3 and V is TRBV19, with D uncertain. V was clipped by 5 bases and J by 0 bases, with 5 bases between them. The CDR3 covers 13 residues. Germline V lookup: CDR1 LNHDA, CDR2 SQIVND (reference sequence).

The V and J genes are TRBV2 and TRBJ1-5; 9 bases map to TRBD1. This CDR3 is built from 15 residues. J was trimmed by 0 bases and V by 4 bases; bases with no gene match: 1. Germline assignment: CDR1 SNHLY and CDR2 FYNNEI. The CDR3 region has the DNA TGTGCCAGCAGTGGGACAGGGGATAGCAATCAGCCCCAGCATTTT. This sequence encodes CASSGTGDSNQPQHF.

The rearrangement joins TRBV5-1 to TRBJ1-5; possibly TRBD1 for D (6 bases). This CDR3 spans 14 amino acids. Between the trimmed V and J ends, which lost 4 bases and 4 bases, there was a span of 12 bases. Germline-derived CDR1 and CDR2 are SGHRS and YFSETQ. The CDR3: CASSPQGRNQPQHF. CDR3 bases: TGCGCCAGCAGCCCACAGGGAAGGAATCAGCCCCAGCATTTT.

The chain employs TRBV12-1 and TRBJ2-5; the table calls TRBD2, which could not be checked here. TRBV12-1 is a listed pseudogene. The CDR3 totals 15 residues. The CDR3 region has the DNA TGTGCCAGCGGGGAAGGGAGAAGTCGGCAAGAGACCCAGTACTTC. This translates into CASGEGRSRQETQYF.

The chain recombines TRBV5-4 with TRBJ1-1; 11 bases agree with TRBD1. This CDR3 region has 15 residues. With 3 bases clipped from V and 4 bases from J, the junction kept 5 bases outside the gene matches. Per the germline V gene, CDR1 is SGHNT and CDR2 is YYREEE (reference sequence). In DNA form, the CDR3 reads TGTGCCAGCAGCTCACGGACAGGGGGCCTCACTGAAGCTTTCTTT. As protein: CASSSRTGGLTEAFF.

The chain uses TRBV13 and TRBJ1-3; maybe TRBD1 (5 bases). V gave up 5 bases and J gave up 0 bases, with 8 bases separating them. The length of the CDR3 is 14 residues. Germline V lookup: CDR1 PRHDT, CDR2 FYEKMQ (reference sequence). CDR3 in DNA: TGTGCCAGCAGCCTAACAGGCTCTGGAAACACCATATATTTT. Protein sequence: CASSLTGSGNTIYF.

J is TRBJ2-7 and V is TRBV2, with a possible D match to TRBD1 (6 bases). V gave up 0 bases and J gave up 5 bases, with 8 bases separating them. Germline V lookup: CDR1 SNHLY, CDR2 FYNNEI. This CDR3 region has 13 residues. CDR3 in amino acids: CASSEANRDEQYF. The CDR3 coding sequence is TGTGCCAGCAGTGAAGCTAACAGGGACGAGCAGTACTTC. The full variable domain, rest sourced from reference TRBV2 and TRBJ2-7, is EPEVTQTPSHQVTQMGQEVILRCVPISNHLYFYWYRQILGQKVEFLVSFYNNEISEKSEIFDDQFSVERPDGSNFTLKIRSTKLEDSAMYFCASSEANRDEQYFGPGTRLTVT.

The count of this clone is one. V gene TRBV2 combines with J gene TRBJ2-1, with 7 bases fitting TRBD2. Per the germline V gene, CDR1 is SNHLY and CDR2 is FYNNEI. J gave up 0 bases and V 6 bases, and 8 bases lay outside the gene matches. The CDR3 is 16 amino acids. The DNA for the CDR3 is TGTGCCAGCAGCCGGGAGGAGCCGAGCTCCTACAATGAGCAGTTCTTC. Its protein product is CASSREEPSSYNEQFF.

This clone turned up a few times. The genes are TRBV13 and TRBJ2-3; TRBD2 aligns across 7 bases. This CDR3 is 13 amino acids long. From germline, CDR1 is PRHDT and CDR2 FYEKMQ (reference sequence). After removal of 3 bases from V and 5 bases from J, the junction contained 2 bases not matched to a gene. CDR3 protein: CASSFQRGDTQYF. As DNA, the CDR3 is TGTGCCAGCAGCTTCCAGCGGGGAGATACGCAGTATTTT. Using reference TRBV13 and TRBJ2-3 for the parts outside the CDR3, the full variable domain is AAGVIQSPRHLIKEKRETATLKCYPIPRHDTVYWYQQGPGQDPQFLISFYEKMQSDKGSIPDRFSAQQFSDYHSELNMSSLELGDSALYFCASSFQRGDTQYFGPGTRLTVL.

A single count supports this clone. The J gene is TRBJ2-6, the V gene TRBV9; no reliable D call. CDR1 is SGDLS and CDR2 is YYNGEE in the germline V gene. Trimming shortened V by 5 bases and J by 0 bases, and 12 bases separated the two germline ends. CDR3 size: 16 residues. DNA of the CDR3: TGTGCCAGCAGTGCCCCGGAGAGCTCTGGGGCCAACGTCCTGACTTTC. Its translation is CASSAPESSGANVLTF.

The chain carries TRBV7-9 and TRBJ2-7, with 9 bases lining up with TRBD1. This CDR3 contains 14 residues. Germline loops: CDR1 SEHNR, CDR2 FQNEAQ (reference sequence). V lost 1 base, J lost 8 bases, and 6 bases stayed unmatched. The CDR3 nucleotides are TGTGCCAGCAGCTTAGTGGACAGGGGCCCGAAGCAGTACTTC. As protein: CASSLVDRGPKQYF. The variable domain in full, with the rest retrieved from reference TRBV7-9 and TRBJ2-7, is DTGVSQNPRHKITKRGQNVTFRCDPISEHNRLYWYRQTLGQGPEFLTYFQNEAQLEKSRLLSDRFSAERPKGSFSTLEIQRTEQGDSAMYLCASSLVDRGPKQYFGPGTRLTVT.

The V and J genes are TRBV5-6 and TRBJ2-2; D is perhaps TRBD2 (6 bases). Deletions cut 1 base from V and 1 base from J, with 8 bases between. The CDR3 consists of 15 residues. Germline CDR1 reads SGHDT; CDR2 reads YYEEEE. The CDR3 loop is CASSLMGGNTGELFF. Here the CDR3 DNA reads TGTGCCAGCAGCTTGATGGGGGGGAACACCGGGGAGCTGTTTTTT.

The chain has TRBV19 and TRBJ1-6; D unresolved. The CDR3 has 16 amino acids. CDR1 is LNHDA, CDR2 SQIVND, per germline (reference sequence). Trimming pared 7 bases from V and 0 bases from J, leaving 13 bases between. CDR3 nucleotides: TGTGCCAGTAACCCGACCGGGAGCTCCTATAATTCACCCCTCCACTTT. Translation: CASNPTGSSYNSPLHF.

The table lists this clone with a few counts. The CDR3 spells CASSEAGGGADTQYF. CDR3 nucleotide sequence: TGTGCCAGCAGTGAAGCAGGCGGGGGGGCAGATACGCAGTATTTT. J is TRBJ2-3 and V is TRBV6-1, with 9 positions matching TRBD2. V shed 0 bases and J 4 bases; nucleotides not matched to a gene: 2. CDR1 is MNHNS, CDR2 SASEGT, per germline. The CDR3 covers 15 residues.

The rearrangement links TRBV7-9 to TRBJ2-5; 10 positions match TRBD1. The germline gives CDR1 SEHNR, CDR2 FQNEAQ (reference sequence). V gave up 7 bases and J gave up 1 base; unmatched junction bases: 9. The CDR3 sequence is 16 residues long. The CDR3 sequence is CASNNAGTGVQETQYF. The CDR3 nucleotides are TGTGCCAGCAACAACGCCGGGACAGGGGTCCAAGAGACCCAGTACTTC.

This clone was picked up one time. The chain recombines TRBV5-4 with TRBJ2-7, with D tentatively TRBD2 (6 bases). This CDR3 has 12 amino acids. With 3 bases removed from V and 6 bases from J, the gap between germline ends came to 10 bases. Germline values: CDR1 SGHNT, CDR2 YYREEE (reference sequence). The CDR3 DNA sequence: TGTGCCAGCAGCTGGGGGGAAGGCGAGCAGTACTTC. Amino acids: CASSWGEGEQYF.

Notes on this clone: Within the sample, other DNA sequences also encode this same CDR3. The rearrangement links TRBV11-3 to TRBJ1-1; D gene uncertain. Trimming shortened V by 4 bases and J by 4 bases, and 7 bases separated the two germline ends. CDR1 SGHNT and CDR2 YENEEA come from the germline V gene. CDR3 length: 12 amino acids. CDR3 in amino acids: CASSSRGTEAFF. The CDR3 DNA sequence: TGTGCCAGCAGCTCCCGGGGCACTGAAGCTTTCTTT.